A single TCR beta chain is shown here with its context. The antigen is unknown. TCRdb reprocessed the reads with MiXCR, giving one entry per CDR3 protein. In the table there are about 530,000 distinct CDR3 sequences, more than 20% of which are singletons. From germline, CDR1 is LGHNA and CDR2 YSLEER. This CDR3 is 18 amino acids long. Trimming removed 0 bases from V and 0 bases from J, with 12 bases in between. The data originate from a study of T cell repertoires in cytomegalovirus infection. On the study more broadly: Public TCR beta signatures indicated both CMV infection and matching HLA type.

Study-wide results and caveats: Across the ex vivo response, the dominant clonotypes were HLA-C-restricted CMV-specific TCR beta clonotypes. Frequencies of public TCR beta families were cumulated, and this identified carriers of CMV plus the relevant HLA.

The origin of this receptor is a human donor in good health (CMV status not recorded). Some clones in this sample may be carry-over from other donors' samples. This chain links TRBV4-3 with TRBJ1-6, with unresolved D. The sequenced sample was PBMCs. The CDR3: CASSQDPGASSYNSPLHF. CDR3 bases: TGCGCCAGCAGCCAAGATCCCGGCGCCAGCTCCTATAATTCACCCCTCCACTTT.